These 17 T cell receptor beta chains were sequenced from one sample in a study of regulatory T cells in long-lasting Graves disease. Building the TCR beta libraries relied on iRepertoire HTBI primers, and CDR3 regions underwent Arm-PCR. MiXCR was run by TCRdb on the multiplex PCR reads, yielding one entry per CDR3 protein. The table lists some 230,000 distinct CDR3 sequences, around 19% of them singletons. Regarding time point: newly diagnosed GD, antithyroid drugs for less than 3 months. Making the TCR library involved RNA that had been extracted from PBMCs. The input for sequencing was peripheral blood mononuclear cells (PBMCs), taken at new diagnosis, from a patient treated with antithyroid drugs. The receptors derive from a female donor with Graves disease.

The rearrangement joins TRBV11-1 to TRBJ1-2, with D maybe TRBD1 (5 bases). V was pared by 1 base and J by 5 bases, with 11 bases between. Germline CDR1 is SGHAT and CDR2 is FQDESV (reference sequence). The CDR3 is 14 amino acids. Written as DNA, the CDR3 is TGTGCCAGCAGCTTAGGGGGGGAATCTTATGGCTACACCTTC. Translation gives CASSLGGESYGYTF.

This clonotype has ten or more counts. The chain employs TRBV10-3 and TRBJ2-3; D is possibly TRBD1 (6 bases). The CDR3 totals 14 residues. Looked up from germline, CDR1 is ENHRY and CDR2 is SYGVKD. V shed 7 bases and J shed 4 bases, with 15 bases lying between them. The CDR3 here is CAITIDRTSDTQYF. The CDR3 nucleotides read TGTGCCATCACTATTGACAGGACCTCAGATACGCAGTATTTT.

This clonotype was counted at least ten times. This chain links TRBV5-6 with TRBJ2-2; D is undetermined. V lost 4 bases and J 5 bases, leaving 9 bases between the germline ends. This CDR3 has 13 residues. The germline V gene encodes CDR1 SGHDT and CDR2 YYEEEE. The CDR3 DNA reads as TGTGCCAGCAGCCTGTTCCATACCGGGGAGCTGTTTTTT. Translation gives CASSLFHTGELFF.

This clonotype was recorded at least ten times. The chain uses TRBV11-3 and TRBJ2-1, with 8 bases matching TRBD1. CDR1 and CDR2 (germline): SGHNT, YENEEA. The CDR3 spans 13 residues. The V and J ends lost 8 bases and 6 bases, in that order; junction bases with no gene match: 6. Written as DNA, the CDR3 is TGTGCCAGCCTCCCCACAGGGGGCAATGAGCAGTTCTTC. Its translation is CASLPTGGNEQFF.

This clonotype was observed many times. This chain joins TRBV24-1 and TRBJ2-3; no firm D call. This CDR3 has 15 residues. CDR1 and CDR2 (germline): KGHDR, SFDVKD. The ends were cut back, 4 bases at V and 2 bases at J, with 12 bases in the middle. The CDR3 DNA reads TGTGCCACCAGTGACCCCGACCAGCACACAGATACGCAGTATTTT. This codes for CATSDPDQHTDTQYF.

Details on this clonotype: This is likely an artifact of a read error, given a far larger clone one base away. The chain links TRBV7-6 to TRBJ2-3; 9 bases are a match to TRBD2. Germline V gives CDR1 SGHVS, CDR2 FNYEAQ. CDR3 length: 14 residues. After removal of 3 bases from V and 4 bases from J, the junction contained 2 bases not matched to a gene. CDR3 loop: CASSFSGSADTQYF. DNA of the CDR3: TGTGCCAGCAGCTTTAGCGGGAGTGCAGATACGCAGTATTTT.

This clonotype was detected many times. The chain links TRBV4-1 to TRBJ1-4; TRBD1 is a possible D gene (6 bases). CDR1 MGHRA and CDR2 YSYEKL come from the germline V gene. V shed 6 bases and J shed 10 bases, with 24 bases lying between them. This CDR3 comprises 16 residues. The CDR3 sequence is CASSHWVGQGLRKLFF. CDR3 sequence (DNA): TGCGCCAGCAGTCACTGGGTCGGGCAGGGGTTGCGAAAACTGTTTTTT.

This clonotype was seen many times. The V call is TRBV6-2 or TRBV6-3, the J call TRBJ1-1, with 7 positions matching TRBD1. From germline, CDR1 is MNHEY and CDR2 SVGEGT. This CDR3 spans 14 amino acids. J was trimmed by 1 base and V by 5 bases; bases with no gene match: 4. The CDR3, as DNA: TGTGCCAGCAGTAAGGGACAGACGAACACTGAAGCTTTCTTT. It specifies CASSKGQTNTEAFF.

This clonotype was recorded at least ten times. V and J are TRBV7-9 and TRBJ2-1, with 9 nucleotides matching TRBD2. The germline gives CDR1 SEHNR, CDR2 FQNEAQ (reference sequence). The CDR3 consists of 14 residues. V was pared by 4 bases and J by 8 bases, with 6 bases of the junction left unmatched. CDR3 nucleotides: TGTGCCAGCAGCTCCGGACTAGCGAGGGATGAGCAGTTCTTC. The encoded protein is CASSSGLARDEQFF.

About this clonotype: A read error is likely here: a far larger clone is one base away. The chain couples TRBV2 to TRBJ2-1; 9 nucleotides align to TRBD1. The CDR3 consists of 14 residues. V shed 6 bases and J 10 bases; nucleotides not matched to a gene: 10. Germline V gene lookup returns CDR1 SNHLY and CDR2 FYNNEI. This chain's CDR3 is CASRLGTGYHEQFF. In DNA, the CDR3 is TGTGCCAGCAGGCTCGGGACAGGGTACCACGAGCAGTTCTTC.

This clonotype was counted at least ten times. The CDR3 is CASSLPGQGRNEQYF. CDR3 bases: TGTGCCAGCAGCTTACCGGGACAGGGACGTAACGAGCAGTACTTC. This chain joins TRBV7-9 and TRBJ2-7, with 9 nucleotides matching TRBD1. Germline V CDR1 and CDR2: SEHNR, FQNEAQ (reference sequence). Trimming removed 2 bases from V and 5 bases from J; junction bases left unmatched: 7. The CDR3 consists of 15 residues.

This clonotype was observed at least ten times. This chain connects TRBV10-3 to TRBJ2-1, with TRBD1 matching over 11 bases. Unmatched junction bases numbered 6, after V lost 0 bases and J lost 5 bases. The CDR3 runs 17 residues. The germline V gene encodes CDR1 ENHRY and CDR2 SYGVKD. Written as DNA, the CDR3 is TGTGCCATCAGTGAGTCCTTCGGGACAGGGGGTGACAATGAGCAGTTCTTC. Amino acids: CAISESFGTGGDNEQFF.

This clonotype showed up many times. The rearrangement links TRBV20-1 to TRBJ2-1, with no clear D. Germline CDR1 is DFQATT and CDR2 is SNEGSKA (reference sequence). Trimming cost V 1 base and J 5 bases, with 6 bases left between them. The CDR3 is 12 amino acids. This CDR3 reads CSARAGHNEQFF. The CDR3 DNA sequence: TGCAGTGCTAGAGCTGGGCACAATGAGCAGTTCTTC.

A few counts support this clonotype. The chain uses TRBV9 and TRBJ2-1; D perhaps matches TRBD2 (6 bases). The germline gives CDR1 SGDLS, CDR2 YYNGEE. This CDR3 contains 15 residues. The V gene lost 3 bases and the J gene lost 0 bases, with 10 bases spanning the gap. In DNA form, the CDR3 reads TGTGCCAGCAGCGCCGGAGGGAGCTCCTACAATGAGCAGTTCTTC. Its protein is CASSAGGSSYNEQFF.

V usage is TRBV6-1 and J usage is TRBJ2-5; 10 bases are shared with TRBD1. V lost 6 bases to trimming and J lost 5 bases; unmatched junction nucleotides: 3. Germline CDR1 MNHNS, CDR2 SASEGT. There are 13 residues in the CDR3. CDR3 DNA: TGTGCCAGCAGGACAGGGGGCAGGGAGACCCAGTACTTC. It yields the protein CASRTGGRETQYF.

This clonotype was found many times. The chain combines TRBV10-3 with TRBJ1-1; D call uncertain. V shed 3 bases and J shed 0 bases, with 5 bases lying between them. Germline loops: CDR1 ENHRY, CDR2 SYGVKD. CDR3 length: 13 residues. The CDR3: CAISEGMNTEAFF. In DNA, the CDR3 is TGTGCCATCAGTGAAGGTATGAACACTGAAGCTTTCTTT.

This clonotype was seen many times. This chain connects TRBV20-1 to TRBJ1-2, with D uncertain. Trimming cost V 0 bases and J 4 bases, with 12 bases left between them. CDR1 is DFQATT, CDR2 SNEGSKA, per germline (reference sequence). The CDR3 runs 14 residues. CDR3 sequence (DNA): TGCAGTGCTAGAGAGGCCAGTCCCTTCTATGGCTACACCTTC. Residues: CSAREASPFYGYTF.